Reported below is one T cell receptor beta chain. Germline V gene data show CDR1 as MGHRA and CDR2 as YSYEKL. Trimming stripped 3 bases from V and 0 bases from J, with 9 bases between. The CDR3 sequence is 15 residues long. The data stem from a study of blood T cell repertoires in COVID-19. Study-level background: COVID-19 samples collected from the United States, Italy and Spain covered acute and convalescent phases.

As processed by the authors: From reference gene primer amplification, estimates of nucleated cell counts were derived. Sequencing was performed with immunoSEQ multiplex PCR; in TCRdb, only in-frame clones are kept and a portion is missing. V and J calls and clone size are as listed in that table; D and trimming were resolved from the DNA. The repertoire has 380,000 or so clones, nearly 90% of them found once; the top ten carry roughly 2%. This study enrolled people aged about 18 to 100 from about two dozen US geographic areas. Participant-reported clinical history was the basis for cohort assignment.

This receptor was taken from a middle-aged woman with acute COVID-19. The chain is built from TRBV4-1 and TRBJ1-5; possibly TRBD1 for D (6 bases). Specimen: PBMCs or T cells enriched from blood (not recorded which). The CDR3 spells CASSQGQISNQPQHF. The CDR3 DNA reads TGCGCCAGCAGCCAGGGACAAATTAGCAATCAGCCCCAGCATTTT.